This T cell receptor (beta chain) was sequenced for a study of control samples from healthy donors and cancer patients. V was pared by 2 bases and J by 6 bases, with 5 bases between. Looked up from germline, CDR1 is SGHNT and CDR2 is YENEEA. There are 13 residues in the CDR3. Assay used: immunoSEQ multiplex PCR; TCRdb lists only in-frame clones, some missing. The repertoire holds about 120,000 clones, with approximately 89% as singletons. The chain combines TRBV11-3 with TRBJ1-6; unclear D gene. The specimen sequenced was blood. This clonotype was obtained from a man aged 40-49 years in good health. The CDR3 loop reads CASSLQANSPLHF. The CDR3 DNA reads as TGTGCCAGCAGCTTACAGGCTAATTCACCCCTCCACTTT. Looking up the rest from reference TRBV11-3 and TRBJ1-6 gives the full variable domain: EAGVVQSPRYKIIEKKQPVAFWCNPISGHNTLYWYLQNLGQGPELLIRYENEEAVDDSQLPKDRFSAERLKGVDSTLKIQPAELGDSAVYLCASSLQANSPLHFGNGTRLTVT.